This is a list of T cell receptor beta chains from one sample in a study of CD8 T cells in Susac syndrome. TCRdb reprocessed the immunoSEQ multiplex PCR reads via MiXCR and lists one record per CDR3 protein. The sample includes 100,000 to 150,000 distinct CDR3 sequences, roughly 96% of them seen just once. The sequenced material came from CD4+ T cells from PBMCs. Every receptor here comes from a human donor in good health. The CDR3 runs from the conserved cysteine through the conserved F or W. A D gene is named only where the DNA matches it firmly. The size of a clone is reported for some rows only, either as once, few or many, or as a class for expanded clones.

size: -; D: -; J: TRBJ1-5; V: TRBV19; CDR3: CASTPRAGNSNQPQHF; DNA: TGTGCCAGTACCCCCAGAGCTGGAAATAGCAATCAGCCCCAGCATTTT
size: once; D: -; J: TRBJ2-5; V: TRBV5-1; CDR3: CASSLVQGRGETQYF; DNA: TGCGCCAGCAGCTTGGTTCAGGGTCGAGGGGAGACCCAGTACTTC
size: -; D: -; J: TRBJ2-1; V: TRBV5-1; CDR3: CASSLGRFSQRGTYNEQFF; DNA: TGCGCCAGCAGCTTGGGGAGATTTTCACAAAGGGGGACCTACAATGAGCAGTTCTTC
size: -; D: TRBD2; J: TRBJ2-2; V: TRBV7-2; CDR3: CASSDTGGLGGELFF; DNA: TGTGCCAGCAGCGATACGGGAGGCTTAGGCGGGGAGCTGTTTTTT
size: -; D: -; J: TRBJ2-1; V: TRBV29-1; CDR3: CSVLYWGGAYNEQFF; DNA: TGCAGCGTCCTTTACTGGGGGGGGGCTTACAATGAGCAGTTCTTC
size: -; D: -; J: TRBJ2-7; V: TRBV20-1; CDR3: CSARRAETGTYEQYF; DNA: TGCAGTGCTAGAAGGGCGGAGACGGGAACCTACGAGCAGTACTTC
size: -; D: TRBD1; J: TRBJ2-1; V: TRBV10-2; CDR3: CASRSGTANEQFF; DNA: TGCGCCAGCAGGTCCGGGACAGCCAATGAGCAGTTCTTC
size: -; D: TRBD1; J: TRBJ1-2; V: TRBV28; CDR3: CASSPTGGEGYTF; DNA: TGTGCCAGCAGTCCGACAGGGGGTGAGGGCTACACCTTC
size: -; D: -; J: TRBJ1-4; V: TRBV18; CDR3: CASSPEPWEKLFF; DNA: TGTGCCAGCTCACCAGAGCCATGGGAAAAACTGTTTTTT
size: -; D: -; J: TRBJ2-1; V: TRBV28; CDR3: CASRGFSYNEQFF; DNA: TGTGCCAGCAGAGGTTTCTCCTACAATGAGCAGTTCTTC
size: -; D: TRBD2; J: TRBJ2-1; V: TRBV11-2; CDR3: CASSLVLLDRLAGGNEQFF; DNA: TGTGCCAGCAGCTTAGTCCTTCTAGATAGGCTAGCGGGAGGGAATGAGCAGTTCTTC
size: -; D: TRBD2; J: TRBJ2-1; V: TRBV6-5; CDR3: CASSSTSANSYNEQFF; DNA: TGTGCCAGCAGTTCGACTAGCGCCAACTCCTACAATGAGCAGTTCTTC
size: -; D: -; J: TRBJ2-1; V: TRBV2; CDR3: CASSEAVGSWGEQFF; DNA: TGTGCCAGCAGTGAAGCAGTGGGGAGCTGGGGGGAGCAGTTCTTC
size: -; D: -; J: TRBJ1-1; V: TRBV3-1; CDR3: CASRYGAGTEAFF; DNA: TGTGCCAGCAGATACGGGGCGGGCACTGAAGCTTTCTTT
size: once; D: TRBD2; J: TRBJ2-7; V: TRBV20-1; CDR3: CSASDSGRDWEQYF; DNA: TGCAGTGCTAGTGATAGCGGGAGGGATTGGGAGCAGTACTTC
size: once; D: -; J: TRBJ2-1; V: TRBV20-1; CDR3: CSAELEIQDEQFF; DNA: TGCAGTGCAGAACTAGAGATCCAGGATGAGCAGTTCTTC
size: -; D: -; J: TRBJ2-6; V: TRBV12-3/TRBV12-4; CDR3: CASTLDTSGANVLTF; DNA: TGTGCCAGCACCCTCGACACCTCTGGGGCCAACGTCCTGACTTTC
size: -; D: -; J: TRBJ1-1; V: TRBV28; CDR3: CASSLRDRAFF; DNA: TGTGCCAGCAGTTTAAGGGATAGGGCTTTCTTT
size: -; D: TRBD1; J: TRBJ1-5; V: TRBV5-1; CDR3: CASSPGGTGGDQPQHF; DNA: TGCGCCAGCAGCCCCGGCGGGACAGGGGGCGATCAGCCCCAGCATTTT
size: -; D: -; J: TRBJ2-1; V: TRBV20-1; CDR3: CSARGMGTSYNEQFF; DNA: TGCAGTGCTAGAGGAATGGGGACTTCATACAATGAGCAGTTCTTC
size: -; D: TRBD2; J: TRBJ2-1; V: TRBV29-1; CDR3: CSVESGTYNEQFF; DNA: TGCAGCGTTGAGAGCGGGACCTACAATGAGCAGTTCTTC
size: -; D: -; J: TRBJ2-1; V: TRBV2; CDR3: CASRRDTSYNEQFF; DNA: TGTGCCAGCAGGAGGGACACCTCCTACAATGAGCAGTTCTTC
size: -; D: TRBD2; J: TRBJ2-2; V: TRBV5-1; CDR3: CASSPQSGRDTGELFF; DNA: TGCGCCAGCAGCCCGCAAAGCGGGAGAGACACCGGGGAGCTGTTTTTT
size: -; D: -; J: TRBJ2-7; V: TRBV20-1; CDR3: CSPKLTGSYEQYF; DNA: TGCAGTCCCAAACTGACGGGTTCCTACGAGCAGTACTTC
size: once; D: -; J: TRBJ1-5; V: TRBV7-9; CDR3: CASSLGGVSQPQHF; DNA: TGTGCCAGCAGCTTAGGGGGTGTGAGTCAGCCCCAGCATTTT
size: once; D: -; J: TRBJ1-5; V: TRBV20-1; CDR3: CSALGGGNQPQHF; DNA: TGCAGTGCTCTAGGGGGTGGCAATCAGCCCCAGCATTTT
size: few; D: -; J: TRBJ2-3; V: TRBV15; CDR3: CATSRSSGRYTQYF; DNA: TGTGCCACCAGCAGATCCTCAGGGCGATATACGCAGTATTTT
size: -; D: TRBD1; J: TRBJ2-7; V: TRBV29-1; CDR3: CSVWTGTDYEQYF; DNA: TGCAGCGTTTGGACAGGGACTGACTACGAGCAGTACTTC
size: -; D: TRBD2; J: TRBJ2-5; V: TRBV24-1; CDR3: CATSSGLAQYF; DNA: TGTGCCACCAGTTCCGGACTAGCCCAGTACTTC